This T cell receptor beta chain is drawn from a study of blood T cell repertoires in COVID-19. CDR3 length: 13 residues. Germline CDR1 reads SGHDT; CDR2 reads YYEEEE. Trimming took off 6 bases at V and 4 bases at J, with 13 bases between the two ends. Original processing notes: By means of reference gene primer amplification, nucleated cell counts were estimated. Profiled with immunoSEQ multiplex PCR; TCRdb holds only in-frame clones, not every one. The V and J calls and the clone size are those of that table, but D and trimming were determined from the DNA. The sample includes 200,000 to 250,000 clones, roughly 83% seen only once; the top ten take roughly 2%. Recruits, aged about 18 to 95 years, lived in approximately 26 US areas.

This TCR derives from a woman in her fifties or sixties who had recovered from COVID-19. The rearrangement links TRBV5-6 to TRBJ1-2; no firm D call. Input material: PBMCs or T cells enriched from blood (not recorded which). This CDR3 reads CASTPGELYGYTF. DNA for the CDR3: TGTGCCAGCACTCCCGGTGAACTCTATGGCTACACCTTC. Full variable domain (missing parts from reference TRBV5-6 and TRBJ1-2): DAGVTQSPTHLIKTRGQQVTLRCSPKSGHDTVSWYQQALGQGPQFIFQYYEEEERQRGNFPDRFSGHQFPNYSSELNVNALLLGDSALYLCASTPGELYGYTFGSGTRLTVV.